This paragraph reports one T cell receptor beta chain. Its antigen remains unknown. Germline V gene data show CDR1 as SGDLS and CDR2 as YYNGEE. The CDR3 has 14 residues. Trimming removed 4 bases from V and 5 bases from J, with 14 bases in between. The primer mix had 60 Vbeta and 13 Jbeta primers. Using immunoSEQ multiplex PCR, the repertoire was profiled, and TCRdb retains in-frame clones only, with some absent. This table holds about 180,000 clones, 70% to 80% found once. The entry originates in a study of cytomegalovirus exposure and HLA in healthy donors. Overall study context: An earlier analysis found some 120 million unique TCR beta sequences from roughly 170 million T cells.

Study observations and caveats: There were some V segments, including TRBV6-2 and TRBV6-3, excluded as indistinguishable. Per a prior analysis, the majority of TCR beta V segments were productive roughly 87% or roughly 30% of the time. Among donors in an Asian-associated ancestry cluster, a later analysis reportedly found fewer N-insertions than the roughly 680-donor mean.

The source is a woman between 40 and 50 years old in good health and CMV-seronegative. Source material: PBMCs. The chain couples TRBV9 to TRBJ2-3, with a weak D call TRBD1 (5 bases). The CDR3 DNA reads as TGTGCCAGCAGCTTCAGACAGTCCCAAGATACGCAGTATTTT. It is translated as CASSFRQSQDTQYF.